The 30 T cell receptor beta chains below were found in one sample sequenced in a study of CD8+ T cells in alopecia areata. TCR sequencing used cDNA made by reverse transcription of extracted RNA. Clones were sequenced by immunoSEQ multiplex PCR, and TCRdb holds only the in-frame ones, with some missing. This sample has some 130,000 clones, with more than 40% found just once. Here the sequenced sample was CD8+ T cells sorted from blood, taken at week 0. These receptors came from a human donor with alopecia areata.

This clone occurred a few times. The chain couples TRBV19 to TRBJ2-2, with 11 bases fitting TRBD2. This CDR3 is 17 amino acids long. V shed 5 bases and J 2 bases; nucleotides not matched to a gene: 7. The germline V gene encodes CDR1 LNHDA and CDR2 SQIVND (reference sequence). The CDR3 sequence: CASSLFLAGGNTGELFF. The CDR3 nucleotides read TGTGCCAGTAGTCTCTTCCTAGCGGGGGGAAACACCGGGGAGCTGTTTTTT.

This clone was seen more than once but under ten times. V gene TRBV6-5 combines with J gene TRBJ2-1; TRBD2 aligns across 7 bases. V lost 0 bases and J lost 4; bases outside the gene matches: 6. The CDR3 consists of 16 residues. Germline assignment: CDR1 MNHEY and CDR2 SVGAGI. This chain's CDR3 is CASSYSEWGGYNEQFF. DNA for the CDR3: TGTGCCAGCAGTTACTCGGAGTGGGGGGGATACAATGAGCAGTTCTTC.

The chain carries TRBV4-2 and TRBJ2-7; perhaps TRBD2 as D (5 bases). Between the trimmed V and J ends, which lost 0 bases and 0 bases, there was a span of 18 bases. Germline-derived CDR1 and CDR2 are LGHNA and YNFKEQ. CDR3 length: 18 residues. The CDR3 here is CASSQEGFRAEGSYEQYF. CDR3 nucleotides: TGTGCCAGCAGCCAAGAGGGGTTCCGGGCCGAGGGCTCCTACGAGCAGTACTTC.

This chain uses TRBV7-6 with TRBJ2-5; D is perhaps TRBD1 (6 bases). The CDR3 has 14 residues. Between the trimmed V and J ends, which lost 3 bases and 1 base, there was a span of 9 bases. CDR1 is SGHVS and CDR2 is FNYEAQ in the germline V gene. This CDR3 reads CASSFLGGQETQYF. CDR3 nucleotides: TGTGCCAGCAGCTTTCTAGGGGGCCAAGAGACCCAGTACTTC. Combining the CDR3 with reference TRBV7-6 and TRBJ2-5 gives the whole variable domain GAGVSQSPRYKVTKRGQDVALRCDPISGHVSLYWYRQALGQGPEFLTYFNYEAQQDKSGLPNDRFSAERPEGSISTLTIQRTEQRDSAMYRCASSFLGGQETQYFGPGTRLLVL.

The gene calls are TRBV14 and TRBJ2-5, with D uncertain. The germline V gene has CDR1 SGHDN and CDR2 FVKESK. Trimming took 1 base from V and 0 from J, leaving 6 bases between them. This CDR3 has 14 amino acids. The CDR3 coding sequence is TGTGCCAGCAGCCAAGGGCTATACCAAGAGACCCAGTACTTC. Its translation is CASSQGLYQETQYF.

The V gene is TRBV29-1, the J gene TRBJ2-2, with a weak D call TRBD1 (6 bases). Trimming cost V 6 bases and J 0 bases, with 14 bases left between them. Looked up from germline, CDR1 is SQVTM and CDR2 is ANQGSEA. The CDR3 consists of 15 residues. For the CDR3, the DNA is TGCAGCGTACTACCGGACAGCCCGAACACCGGGGAGCTGTTTTTT. Its translation: CSVLPDSPNTGELFF.

In its sample, this clone was seen once. The chain employs TRBV9 and TRBJ2-5, with D possibly being TRBD1 (6 bases). The germline V gene encodes CDR1 SGDLS and CDR2 YYNGEE. Trimming cost V 0 bases and J 4 bases, with 16 bases left between them. The CDR3 is made up of 16 amino acids. This CDR3 is CASSVGGRGRRETQYF. CDR3 DNA sequence: TGTGCCAGCAGCGTAGGTGGCAGGGGCCGCCGAGAGACCCAGTACTTC.

This clone was detected a few times. The V and J genes are TRBV7-9 and TRBJ2-7; TRBD1 is a possible D gene (7 bases). V was pared by 5 bases and J by 7 bases, with 12 bases between. The V gene's germline CDR1 is SEHNR and CDR2 FQNEAQ (reference sequence). This CDR3 contains 12 residues. The CDR3 sequence: CASSRPGGEQYF. The CDR3 nucleotides are TGTGCCAGCAGCCGCCCAGGGGGGGAGCAGTACTTC. Complete variable domain (other parts from reference TRBV7-9 and TRBJ2-7): DTGVSQNPRHKITKRGQNVTFRCDPISEHNRLYWYRQTLGQGPEFLTYFQNEAQLEKSRLLSDRFSAERPKGSFSTLEIQRTEQGDSAMYLCASSRPGGEQYFGPGTRLTVT.

The V and J genes are TRBV6-5 and TRBJ2-1; 11 nucleotides agree with TRBD2. V lost 5 bases to trimming and J lost 6 bases; unmatched junction nucleotides: 3. CDR1 is MNHEY, CDR2 SVGAGI, per germline. The CDR3 length is 14 residues. Here the CDR3 DNA reads TGTGCCAGCAGTCCCCTAGCGGGGGGCAATGAGCAGTTCTTC. Translation gives CASSPLAGGNEQFF.

The sample holds one count of this clone. This chain uses TRBV5-1 with TRBJ1-1; 7 nucleotides match TRBD1. The CDR3 has 15 amino acids. Per the germline V gene, CDR1 is SGHRS and CDR2 is YFSETQ. V lost 4 bases to trimming and J lost 1 base; unmatched junction nucleotides: 7. The CDR3 nucleotides read TGCGCCAGCAGCGTCCGACAGGGACAGAACACTGAAGCTTTCTTT. The encoded protein is CASSVRQGQNTEAFF.

The chain carries TRBV14 and TRBJ2-7; 13 bases agree with TRBD2. There are 17 residues in the CDR3. V shed 1 base and J 2 bases; nucleotides not matched to a gene: 5. Germline loops: CDR1 SGHDN, CDR2 FVKESK. This CDR3 reads CASSQGRGLAGPYEQYF. The CDR3, as DNA: TGTGCCAGCAGCCAAGGCCGGGGACTAGCGGGGCCCTACGAGCAGTACTTC.

The rearrangement uses TRBV9 and TRBJ2-1, with D tentatively TRBD1 or TRBD2 (5 bases each). Between the trimmed V and J ends, which lost 0 bases and 2 bases, there was a span of 12 bases. The germline gives CDR1 SGDLS, CDR2 YYNGEE. The CDR3 length is 16 residues. This CDR3 reads CASSVDVGTAYNEQFF. Here the CDR3 DNA reads TGTGCCAGCAGCGTAGACGTGGGGACCGCCTACAATGAGCAGTTCTTC.

The V and J genes are TRBV27 and TRBJ2-1; tentatively, D is TRBD2 (6 bases). The V gene's germline CDR1 is MNHEY and CDR2 SMNVEV (reference sequence). The ends were cut back, 0 bases at V and 5 bases at J, with 11 bases in the middle. The CDR3 is made up of 15 amino acids. The CDR3 here is CASSLSSGGDNEQFF. The CDR3 DNA follows: TGTGCCAGCAGTTTATCATCGGGCGGGGACAATGAGCAGTTCTTC.

This clone has just a few counts. The chain couples TRBV5-1 to TRBJ1-1; 9 nucleotides match TRBD1. Per the germline V gene, CDR1 is SGHRS and CDR2 is YFSETQ. The junction had 10 bases not matched to a gene; V was cut back by 6 bases and J by 4 bases. The CDR3 sequence is 15 residues long. This CDR3 reads CASTATGGFSTEAFF. The CDR3, as DNA: TGCGCCAGCACCGCCACAGGGGGCTTCAGCACTGAAGCTTTCTTT. Variable domain in full (rest from reference TRBV5-1 and TRBJ1-1): KAGVTQTPRYLIKTRGQQVTLSCSPISGHRSVSWYQQTPGQGLQFLFEYFSETQRNKGNFPGRFSGRQFSNSRSEMNVSTLELGDSALYLCASTATGGFSTEAFFGQGTRLTVV.

V is TRBV5-6 and J is TRBJ1-1; no definite D call. The CDR3 covers 14 residues. V dropped 5 bases and J dropped 1 base, with 12 bases sitting between them. The V gene's germline CDR1 is SGHDT and CDR2 YYEEEE. Here the CDR3 DNA reads TGTGCCAGCAGTTACCGACCTTCGAACACTGAAGCTTTCTTT. It translates to CASSYRPSNTEAFF.

The CDR3 nucleotides are TGCAGCGTTGAGCGGATTTCTTATGGCTACACCTTC. This sequence encodes CSVERISYGYTF. The rearrangement joins TRBV29-1 to TRBJ1-2, with D unclear. V gave up 3 bases and J gave up 5 bases, with 10 bases separating them. Germline-derived CDR1 and CDR2 are SQVTM and ANQGSEA. This CDR3 is 12 amino acids long.

V usage is TRBV7-2 and J usage is TRBJ1-5; 8 bases fit TRBD1. V shed 2 bases, J shed 1 base, and the junction held 1 base outside the gene matches. CDR3 length: 15 residues. CDR1 and CDR2 (germline): SGHTA, FQGNSA. CDR3 nucleotides: TGTGCCAGCAGCTTAAGGACAGGGAGCAATCAGCCCCAGCATTTT. This encodes CASSLRTGSNQPQHF.

This clone was observed a few times. Other DNA variants within this sample encode the same CDR3. This chain uses TRBV4-3 with TRBJ1-1, with no clear D. The CDR3 consists of 14 residues. Per germline, CDR1 LGHNA and CDR2 YSLEER. Trimming cost V 1 base and J 1 base, with 7 bases left between them. The CDR3 loop is CASSQVEGNTEAFF. CDR3 DNA sequence: TGCGCCAGCAGCCAAGTAGAGGGGAACACTGAAGCTTTCTTT.

In DNA form, the CDR3 reads TGTGCCAGCACCTGGGGGCAGTATGTGGGTGAGCAGTTCTTC. Translation: CASTWGQYVGEQFF. The chain is built from TRBV27 and TRBJ2-1; tentative D call: TRBD1 (6 bases). V lost 7 bases to trimming and J lost 9 bases, with 19 bases between them. CDR1 and CDR2 (germline): MNHEY, SMNVEV (reference sequence). The CDR3 consists of 14 residues.

Only a few counts were recorded for this clone. The chain couples TRBV7-9 to TRBJ1-6; D uncertain. This CDR3 region has 14 residues. With 5 bases removed from V and 13 bases from J, the gap between germline ends came to 18 bases. Per the germline V gene, CDR1 is SEHNR and CDR2 is FQNEAQ (reference sequence). DNA for the CDR3: TGTGCCAGCAGCCACCCGACATCCTCTCCGCCCCTCCACTTT. It is translated as CASSHPTSSPPLHF.

The rearrangement uses TRBV5-1 and TRBJ2-7; 8 bases line up with TRBD2. CDR3 size: 15 residues. Germline V lookup: CDR1 SGHRS, CDR2 YFSETQ. J gave up 3 bases and V 3 bases, and 8 bases lay outside the gene matches. The CDR3 nucleotides read TGCGCCAGCAGCTACGGGGGACTAGGCTTCTACGAGCAGTACTTC. Protein product: CASSYGGLGFYEQYF.

V is TRBV13 and J is TRBJ2-7; D may be TRBD1 or TRBD2 (5 bases each). V dropped 3 bases and J dropped 6 bases, with 6 bases sitting between them. CDR1 and CDR2 from the germline V gene are PRHDT and FYEKMQ (reference sequence). CDR3 length: 11 amino acids. This chain's CDR3 is CASSFGAEQYF. The DNA for the CDR3 is TGTGCCAGCAGCTTCGGGGCCGAGCAGTACTTC.

This clone was seen a handful of times. The chain links TRBV19 to TRBJ2-7; D is unclear. V dropped 6 bases and J dropped 3 bases, with 9 bases sitting between them. The CDR3 covers 12 residues. The germline gives CDR1 LNHDA, CDR2 SQIVND (reference sequence). CDR3 nucleotide sequence: TGTGCCAGTAGCAGGTGGGGCTACGAGCAGTACTTC. Translating gives CASSRWGYEQYF.

This clone was found a few times. The chain links TRBV5-4 to TRBJ2-2; tentatively, D is TRBD1 (6 bases). Trimming removed 1 base from V and 1 base from J, with 8 bases in between. Germline CDR1 SGHNT, CDR2 YYREEE (reference sequence). This CDR3 has 15 residues. CDR3 sequence (DNA): TGTGCCAGCAGCTTGATGGGACAGAACACCGGGGAGCTGTTTTTT. Translated, it gives CASSLMGQNTGELFF.

V is TRBV7-9 and J is TRBJ1-2; D remains ambiguous. The CDR3 totals 12 residues. The germline V gene encodes CDR1 SEHNR and CDR2 FQNEAQ (reference sequence). Trimming left V 4 bases short and J 7 bases short, with 10 bases between. The CDR3 is CASSWALRGYTF. CDR3 in DNA: TGTGCCAGCAGCTGGGCCCTCCGTGGCTACACCTTC.

V gene TRBV30 combines with J gene TRBJ2-7; D is possibly TRBD1 or TRBD2 (5 bases each). This CDR3 spans 13 amino acids. Looked up from germline, CDR1 is GTSNPN and CDR2 is SVGIG (reference sequence). The V end was cut by 5 bases, the J end by 0 bases, with 11 bases between. The CDR3 DNA reads TGTGCCTGGTCCGGGACCTCCTCCTACGAGCAGTACTTC. The encoded protein is CAWSGTSSYEQYF.

This chain uses TRBV15 with TRBJ1-1; D is unclear. This CDR3 comprises 14 residues. The germline V gene encodes CDR1 LNHNV and CDR2 YYDKDF (reference sequence). Deletions cut 0 bases from V and 5 bases from J, with 10 bases between. The CDR3 loop is CATSRDRLGTEAFF. CDR3 DNA sequence: TGTGCCACCAGCAGAGATCGGTTGGGGACTGAAGCTTTCTTT. Looking up the rest from reference TRBV15 and TRBJ1-1 gives the full variable domain: DAMVIQNPRYQVTQFGKPVTLSCSQTLNHNVMYWYQQKSSQAPKLLFHYYDKDFNNEADTPDNFQSRRPNTSFCFLDIRSPGLGDTAMYLCATSRDRLGTEAFFGQGTRLTVV.

V usage is TRBV4-3 and J usage is TRBJ2-2; D uncertain. Germline loops: CDR1 LGHNA, CDR2 YSLEER. The V and J ends lost 1 base and 3 bases respectively, with 9 bases between them. The length of the CDR3 is 15 residues. CDR3 in amino acids: CASSQGAGDTGELFF. CDR3 nucleotide sequence: TGCGCCAGCAGCCAAGGGGCAGGCGACACCGGGGAGCTGTTTTTT.

This clone has a handful of counts. The V call is TRBV18, the J call TRBJ2-1; 7 positions agree with TRBD1. CDR1 is KGHSH, CDR2 LQKENI, per germline. CDR3 length: 12 amino acids. Trimming cost V 3 bases and J 16 bases; bases outside gene matches: 9. In DNA, the CDR3 is TGTGCCAGCTCACCGGACAGGCGAAGGGAATTCTTC. Translation gives CASSPDRRREFF.

The chain links TRBV29-1 to TRBJ2-3, with TRBD1 matching over 9 bases. Germline CDR1 and CDR2: SQVTM and ANQGSEA. The length of the CDR3 is 15 residues. J lost 3 bases, V lost 0 bases, and 4 bases had no gene match. The CDR3 spells CSVEDPGQGTDTQYF. In nucleotides, the CDR3 is TGCAGCGTTGAAGATCCGGGACAGGGAACAGATACGCAGTATTTT.